Included here is one T cell receptor (beta chain) sequence, with context. No antigen is known for it. No much larger clone exists at a distance of one base, and base qualities are not known. V is cut back by 6 bases and J by 4 bases, with 8 bases in the junction unmatched. From cysteine to phenylalanine, the CDR3 is 15 amino acids long. The only DNA kept is the CDR3, 45 bases in frame from the first base. CDR1 and CDR2 were assigned from the germline V gene as MGHDK and SYGVNS. The data derive from a study of blood T cells in healthy people across ages (dated by TCRdb to between 2015 and 2017). For the wider study: In model experiments, template switching captured about one uniquely barcoded TCR beta cDNA molecule for every two T cells. For two donors (one aged 18 to 29 and one aged 80 or older), the study analyzed two additional independent replicas of 1 million unique cDNA reads from the same blood draw. Age-related changes in TCR beta repertoire diversity were measured in the study by deep sequencing normalized with unique cDNA molecular identifiers. To avoid experimental bias, donors of different ages were spread randomly across the sequencing lanes. Four age groups were formed from the donors: young (average roughly 16 years), middle-aged (just under 40), aged (over 55) and long-lived (around 80).

Donors were a few dozen systemically healthy Caucasian individuals from Russia aged roughly 6 to 95 years. Approximately 10 milliliters of peripheral blood were collected from each donor into EDTA-treated Vacutainer tubes. Ficoll-Paque density-gradient centrifugation was used to isolate PBMCs, with at least 6.5 million obtained per sample. Trizol reagent was used to extract total RNA from PBMCs, with at least 6 micrograms per sample. For every donor, an aliquot of PBMCs went through flow cytometry to measure the percentages of naive CD45RAhigh/CD27high T cells. Libraries were made using 5' RACE. These reads were obtained on an Illumina HiSeq 2500. The second PCR ran for roughly 7 to 12 cycles and used a J-beta primer mix along with a sample-barcoded 5' primer. Each TCR beta cDNA molecule received a unique molecular identifier from a template-switch 5' adaptor carrying 12 random nucleotides. Each sample yielded at least 2.5 million CDR3-containing paired-end reads. All of the RNA was converted into first-strand cDNA using the Mint cDNA synthesis kit, with a TRBC-specific oligonucleotide serving as the primer. Following uracil-DNA glycosylase treatment, all cDNA underwent a first 18-cycle PCR with the universal primers M1SS and BC2_uni_R. The published analysis was carried out like this. Normalization of each sample was performed by random selection of 1 million high-quality reads, each carrying a distinct molecular identifier. Instead of being binned into consensus sequences, reads that shared molecular identifiers were thrown out. MiTCR, run with a Q25 quality threshold and the strictest error-elimination algorithm, handled CDR3 identification, clonotype clustering and error correction. A nonparametric unseen species model with Euler transformation was used to estimate lower-bound total TCR beta diversity. Starting from the raw public reads, TCRdb applied fastp trimming at Q25, assembled clones with MiXCR and retained in-frame beta chains. CDR3 protein sequences are deduplicated, and each keeps its most common genes and DNA. These V and J calls rely on TCRdb rather than the paper's analysis. Across this sample there are 1.5 million to 2 million distinct CDR3 sequences, with approximately 50% seen only once. 2% to 2.5% of the sample goes to the ten largest clones.

Paper-wide results and their limitations: Estimates of total diversity based on one million sequenced T cells were regarded as lower bounds and as underestimates. Observed TCR beta diversity per million T cells fell roughly linearly with age, and a significant reduction was already apparent by age roughly 40. Since profiling was done on bulk unsorted PBMCs, naive and antigen-experienced compartments could not be conclusively compared. The CMV infection status of donors was not known, potentially confounding age-related changes in expanded clonotypes. There was a strong correlation between observed TCR beta diversity and the percentage of naive T cells measured by flow cytometry. Compared with the aged group, the long-lived group had more naive CD4+ T cells, fewer expanded clones and increased TCR diversity, a pattern suggesting age selection.

The material sequenced was blood. Recombination joined TRBV25-1 with TRBJ2-7; 11 junctional bases match TRBD1. The clonotype comes from a woman between 40 and 50 years old in good health. The DNA sequence reads TGTGCCAGCAGGTCACCGGGACAGGGGGATTACGAGCAGTACTTC. Its protein is CASRSPGQGDYEQYF.